Detailed here is one T cell receptor (beta chain). At deep level, the assay was performed. Assay used: immunoSEQ multiplex PCR; TCRdb lists only in-frame clones, some missing. The sample lists 2 million to 2.5 million clones, around 95% occurring once. The source of the sample is a study of shared clonotypes between healthy human individuals. This CDR3 region has 18 residues. V gave up 0 bases and J gave up 1 base, with 16 bases separating them. Germline V gene lookup returns CDR1 SGHDN and CDR2 FVKESK. Naive CD45RA+ and memory CD45RA-negative subsets were split from CD4+ cells. The sequenced material came from naive CD4+ T cells sorted from blood. Indicated subset: CD45RA+ positively selected. The chain uses TRBV14 and TRBJ1-5; D gene uncertain. The sequence came from a man in his late teens or twenties in good health. The CDR3 loop reads CASSQDLRVARSNQPQHF. The DNA for the CDR3 is TGTGCCAGCAGCCAAGATCTTAGGGTGGCCAGGAGCAATCAGCCCCAGCATTTT.